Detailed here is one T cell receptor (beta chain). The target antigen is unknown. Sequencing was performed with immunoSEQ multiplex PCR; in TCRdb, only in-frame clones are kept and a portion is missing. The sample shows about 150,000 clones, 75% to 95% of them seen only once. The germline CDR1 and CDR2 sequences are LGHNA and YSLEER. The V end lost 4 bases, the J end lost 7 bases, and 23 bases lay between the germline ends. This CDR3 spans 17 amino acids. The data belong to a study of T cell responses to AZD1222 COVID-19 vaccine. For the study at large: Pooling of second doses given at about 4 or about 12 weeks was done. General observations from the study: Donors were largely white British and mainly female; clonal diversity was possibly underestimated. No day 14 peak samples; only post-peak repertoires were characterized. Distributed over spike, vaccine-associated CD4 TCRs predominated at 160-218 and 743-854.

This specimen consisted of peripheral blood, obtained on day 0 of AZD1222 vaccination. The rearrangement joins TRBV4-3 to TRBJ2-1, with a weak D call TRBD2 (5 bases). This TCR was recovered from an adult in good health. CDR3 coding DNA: TGCGCCAGCAGCCGAACCCCCACTAGGTTGGATCCGAATGAGCAGTTCTTC. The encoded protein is CASSRTPTRLDPNEQFF.